These 8 T cell receptor beta chains were sequenced from one sample in a study of blood T cell repertoires in COVID-19. Produced via immunoSEQ multiplex PCR; TCRdb's table is partial and in-frame only. The sample includes tens of thousands of clones, about 90% seen only once; the top ten take around 40%. Sequencing was performed on peripheral blood. The receptor set was obtained from a human donor in a cohort sampled during active COVID-19.

In the case of this clone: The germline gene is not matched at one end of the junction; a read error may be the cause. V is TRBV5-5 and J is TRBJ1-3; no clear D gene. CDR3 length: 15 residues. Germline V gene data show CDR1 as SGHKS and CDR2 as YYEKEE (reference sequence). In nucleotides, the CDR3 is TGTGCCAGCAGTTTGGACGGTGACTCTGGAAACACCATATATTTT. Translation gives CASSLDGDSGNTIYF.

Only one count was recorded for this clone. This chain links TRBV6-5 with TRBJ1-2; D remains ambiguous. Germline V gives CDR1 MNHEY, CDR2 SVGAGI. Trimming left V 5 bases short and J 4 bases short, with 8 bases between. The CDR3 extends over 12 amino acids. The CDR3 DNA follows: TGTGCCAGCAGTCGGGAAGCCTATGGCTACACCTTC. Protein sequence: CASSREAYGYTF.

The rearrangement uses TRBV11-3 and TRBJ1-6; a possible D gene is TRBD1 (6 bases). Germline loops: CDR1 SGHNT, CDR2 YENEEA. The V end was cut by 1 base, the J end by 1 base, with 17 bases between. This CDR3 has 19 residues. The CDR3, as DNA: TGTGCCAGCAGCTTAGGATCGATACAGGGTAAGTCCTATAATTCACCCCTCCACTTT. Protein: CASSLGSIQGKSYNSPLHF.

The rearrangement links TRBV6-2 or TRBV6-3 to TRBJ1-5; D might be TRBD1 (6 bases). V lost 6 bases and J 7 bases, leaving 16 bases between the germline ends. CDR3 size: 14 residues. From germline, CDR1 is MNHEY and CDR2 SVGEGT. CDR3 sequence (DNA): TGTGCCAGCAGCCTCTCAGGGGCGCGGCAGCCCCAGCATTTT. Protein: CASSLSGARQPQHF.

For the CDR3, the DNA is TGTGCCAGCAGCGGCGGACAGGGTCCGGAAGAGACCCAGTACTTC. Its protein product is CASSGGQGPEETQYF. This chain connects TRBV7-3 to TRBJ2-5, with 8 bases matching TRBD1. Trimming removed 5 bases from V and 3 bases from J; junction bases left unmatched: 8. CDR3 length: 15 residues. The germline V gene has CDR1 SGHTA and CDR2 FQGTGA.

This chain uses TRBV5-4 with TRBJ2-6; no clear D gene. Deletions cut 5 bases from V and 0 bases from J, with 6 bases between. CDR3 size: 14 residues. Germline V lookup: CDR1 SGHNT, CDR2 YYREEE (reference sequence). Here the CDR3 DNA reads TGTGCCAGCAGGGGCAGCTCTGGGGCCAACGTCCTGACTTTC. This sequence encodes CASRGSSGANVLTF.

J is TRBJ2-1 and V is TRBV18, with TRBD1 matching 7 bases. J was trimmed by 0 bases and V by 3 bases; bases with no gene match: 8. Germline CDR1 KGHSH, CDR2 LQKENI. The CDR3 has 17 amino acids. CDR3 sequence reads: CASSPYRDSVSYNEQFF. CDR3 in DNA: TGTGCCAGCTCACCTTACCGGGACAGCGTCTCCTACAATGAGCAGTTCTTC.

V gene TRBV9 combines with J gene TRBJ1-4; the D gene is possibly TRBD1 (6 bases). With 0 bases removed from V and 7 bases from J, the gap between germline ends came to 13 bases. The germline V gene has CDR1 SGDLS and CDR2 YYNGEE. The CDR3 runs 15 residues. CDR3 nucleotide sequence: TGTGCCAGCAGCGTAGCTGCAGGGGCCGGTGAAAAACTGTTTTTT. Protein product: CASSVAAGAGEKLFF.